The rows below give T cell receptor beta chains drawn from one sample of a study of cytomegalovirus exposure and HLA in healthy donors. Profiled with immunoSEQ multiplex PCR; TCRdb holds only in-frame clones, not every one. The table records 150,000 or so clones, 60% to 80% of them present only once. Sequencing was performed on PBMCs. All receptors derive from a woman aged 50 to 65 in good health and CMV-seropositive. CDR3s include the opening cysteine and the closing phenylalanine or tryptophan. A D gene is named only where the DNA matches it firmly. Expanded clones are given a class, and other clones once, few, many or no size at all.

v_gene: TRBV27; d_gene: .; abundance: .; j_gene: TRBJ2-2; CDR3nt: TGTGCCAGCAAAAGTGCCGGGTACACCGGGGAGCTGTTTTTT; CDR3aa: CASKSAGYTGELFF
v_gene: TRBV2; d_gene: .; abundance: few; j_gene: TRBJ1-4; CDR3nt: TGTGCCAGCAGTGAACGTACGGGACTGAGTGAAAAACTGTTTTTT; CDR3aa: CASSERTGLSEKLFF
v_gene: TRBV2; d_gene: .; abundance: .; j_gene: TRBJ1-1; CDR3nt: TGTGCCAGCAATCCATTGGCGGTTCCGAACACTGAAGCTTTCTTT; CDR3aa: CASNPLAVPNTEAFF
v_gene: TRBV28; d_gene: .; abundance: .; j_gene: TRBJ2-1; CDR3nt: TGTGCCAGCAGTTTAGTCGGGAGCTCCTACAATGAGCAGTTCTTC; CDR3aa: CASSLVGSSYNEQFF
v_gene: TRBV15; d_gene: TRBD2; abundance: .; j_gene: TRBJ2-1; CDR3nt: TGTGCCACCAGCAGACGGGGGGTAGCTTACAATGAGCAGTTCTTC; CDR3aa: CATSRRGVAYNEQFF
v_gene: TRBV6-1; d_gene: .; abundance: .; j_gene: TRBJ1-2; CDR3nt: TGTGCCAGTAACGCCGGGGGGGCACAGGACTATGGCTACACCTTC; CDR3aa: CASNAGGAQDYGYTF
v_gene: TRBV30; d_gene: TRBD1; abundance: .; j_gene: TRBJ1-4; CDR3nt: TGTGCCTGGAGTTCAGGGGGCGGTGAAAAACTGTTTTTT; CDR3aa: CAWSSGGGEKLFF
v_gene: TRBV7-9; d_gene: TRBD1; abundance: .; j_gene: TRBJ2-5; CDR3nt: TGTGCCAGCAGCCTAGGGACAGCCCAAGAGACCCAGTACTTC; CDR3aa: CASSLGTAQETQYF
v_gene: TRBV7-6; d_gene: TRBD2; abundance: .; j_gene: TRBJ2-3; CDR3nt: TGTGCCAGCAAGGCCGGAGCGGGACCAAACACAGATACGCAGTATTTT; CDR3aa: CASKAGAGPNTDTQYF
v_gene: TRBV25-1; d_gene: TRBD1; abundance: .; j_gene: TRBJ1-2; CDR3nt: TGTGCCAGCAGCCGGACAGGGGAAGGCTACACCTTC; CDR3aa: CASSRTGEGYTF